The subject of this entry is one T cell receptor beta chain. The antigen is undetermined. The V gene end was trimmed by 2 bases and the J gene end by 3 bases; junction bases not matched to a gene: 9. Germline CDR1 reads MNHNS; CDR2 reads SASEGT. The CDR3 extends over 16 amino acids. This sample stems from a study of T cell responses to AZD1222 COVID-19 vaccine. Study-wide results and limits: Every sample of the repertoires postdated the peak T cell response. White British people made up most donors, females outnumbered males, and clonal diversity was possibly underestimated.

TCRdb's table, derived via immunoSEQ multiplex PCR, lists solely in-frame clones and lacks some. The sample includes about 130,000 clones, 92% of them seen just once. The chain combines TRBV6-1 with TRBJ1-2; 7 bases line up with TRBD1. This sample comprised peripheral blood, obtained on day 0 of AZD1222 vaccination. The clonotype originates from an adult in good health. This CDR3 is CASSEPLGGADYGYTF. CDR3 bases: TGTGCCAGCAGTGAACCCCTAGGGGGCGCCGACTATGGCTACACCTTC.